Presented here are 17 T cell receptor beta chains from one specimen sequenced in a study of T-cell memory formation after mild COVID-19. In TCRdb, the 5' RACE reads were re-called with MiXCR into one record per CDR3 protein. Of 110,000 or so distinct CDR3 sequences detected, 20% to 25% appear once; the ten largest clones hold about 38%. The material sequenced was PBMCs or a T cell subset sorted from them (not recorded which). All receptors come from a young man who had mild COVID-19 (a few samples of this study predate the infection). Cell type and time point are not known.

The V gene is TRBV13, the J gene TRBJ1-1; 7 bases agree with TRBD1. V shed 6 bases and J 1 base; nucleotides not matched to a gene: 5. The CDR3 contains 14 residues. Germline V gene data show CDR1 as PRHDT and CDR2 as FYEKMQ (reference sequence). The CDR3 DNA sequence: TGTGCCAGCAGGAAGCAGGGGGGGAACACTGAAGCTTTCTTT. This codes for CASRKQGGNTEAFF.

This chain uses TRBV20-1 with TRBJ1-4, with 8 bases identical to TRBD1. From germline, CDR1 is DFQATT and CDR2 SNEGSKA (reference sequence). This CDR3 contains 12 residues. CDR3 region: CRLTGGHEKLFF. DNA of the CDR3: TGCAGGCTCACAGGGGGTCATGAAAAACTGTTTTTT.

The chain couples TRBV5-1 to TRBJ2-1, with D perhaps matching TRBD1 or TRBD2 (5 bases each). Germline V gene data show CDR1 as SGHRS and CDR2 as YFSETQ. V shed 0 bases and J shed 1 base, with 8 bases lying between them. This CDR3 is built from 15 residues. This CDR3 is CASSLGGISYNEQFF. For the CDR3, the DNA is TGCGCCAGCAGCTTGGGGGGGATTTCCTACAATGAGCAGTTCTTC.

This chain connects TRBV6-5 to TRBJ2-1; 9 bases align to TRBD2. The CDR3 runs 16 residues. Losses at the gene ends were 0 bases for V and 6 bases for J; bases not matched to a gene: 6. CDR1 MNHEY and CDR2 SVGAGI come from the germline V gene. The CDR3 loop is CASSYSVAGDRNEQFF. The CDR3 DNA is TGTGCCAGCAGTTACTCCGTAGCGGGGGATCGCAATGAGCAGTTCTTC.

This chain joins TRBV28 and TRBJ1-1; no reliable D call. V lost 2 bases and J 1 base, leaving 5 bases between the germline ends. The V gene's germline CDR1 is MDHEN and CDR2 SYDVKM. This CDR3 has 13 amino acids. This chain's CDR3 is CASSLSRNTEAFF. The CDR3 nucleotides are TGTGCCAGCAGTTTAAGCAGGAACACTGAAGCTTTCTTT.

The J gene is TRBJ2-1, the V gene TRBV9, with 7 bases lining up with TRBD2. Germline V gene data show CDR1 as SGDLS and CDR2 as YYNGEE. The junction had 6 bases not matched to a gene; V was cut back by 3 bases and J by 0 bases. The CDR3 has 16 amino acids. CDR3 sequence reads: CASSGGGFPSYNEQFF. DNA of the CDR3: TGTGCCAGCAGCGGGGGGGGATTCCCCTCCTACAATGAGCAGTTCTTC.

V usage is TRBV20-1 and J usage is TRBJ1-5; no clear D gene. The CDR3 length is 13 residues. CDR1 and CDR2 (germline): DFQATT, SNEGSKA (reference sequence). The V gene lost 0 bases and the J gene lost 0 bases, with 3 bases spanning the gap. In DNA form, the CDR3 reads TGCAGTGCTAGAGATTATAGCAATCAGCCCCAGCATTTT. Its protein is CSARDYSNQPQHF.

This clonotype was detected only a few times. CDR3 nucleotides: TGTGCCAGCAGCTCCCATCGGGCCATACAGGAGGAAGAGACCCAGTACTTC. Residues: CASSSHRAIQEEETQYF. The V and J genes are TRBV7-9 and TRBJ2-5; D is perhaps TRBD1 or TRBD2 (5 bases each). This CDR3 has 17 amino acids. V gave up 4 bases and J gave up 3 bases, with 21 bases separating them. CDR1 SEHNR and CDR2 FQNEAQ come from the germline V gene (reference sequence).

The sample holds many counts of this clonotype. The chain combines TRBV18 with TRBJ2-7; D remains ambiguous. The V end lost 4 bases, the J end lost 3 bases, and 10 bases lay between the germline ends. The CDR3 contains 13 residues. Looked up from germline, CDR1 is KGHSH and CDR2 is LQKENI. CDR3 sequence: CASSLSQVYEQYV. In nucleotides, the CDR3 is TGTGCCAGCTCACTAAGCCAGGTCTACGAGCAGTACGTC.

The chain recombines TRBV4-3 with TRBJ2-7, with a weak D call TRBD2 (6 bases). Germline CDR1 is LGHNA and CDR2 is YSLEER. The CDR3 loop spans 16 amino acids. V was clipped by 0 bases and J by 2 bases, with 14 bases between them. This CDR3 reads CASSQDRNRETYEQYF. CDR3 in DNA: TGCGCCAGCAGCCAAGATCGTAATCGGGAGACCTACGAGCAGTACTTC.

The chain employs TRBV6-2 or TRBV6-3 and TRBJ2-1, with D perhaps TRBD1 (6 bases). Germline V gene data show CDR1 as MNHEY and CDR2 as SVGEGT. This CDR3 is built from 16 residues. V lost 7 bases and J lost 6, with 22 bases in between. The CDR3 loop is CASTNVASLGANEQFF. The CDR3 region has the DNA TGTGCCAGCACAAACGTCGCCTCCTTGGGGGCCAATGAGCAGTTCTTC.

The chain links TRBV28 to TRBJ2-5, with D perhaps assigned TRBD1 or TRBD2 (5 bases each). This CDR3 is 15 amino acids long. Trimming cost V 3 bases and J 4 bases, with 15 bases left between them. Germline values: CDR1 MDHEN, CDR2 SYDVKM. CDR3 sequence (DNA): TGTGCCAGCAGTTTCCGGGACCGCGGTCCAGAGACCCAGTACTTC. It translates to CASSFRDRGPETQYF.

A few counts support this clonotype. V and J are TRBV6-6 and TRBJ2-7, with D perhaps given as TRBD1 or TRBD2 (5 bases each). CDR3 size: 15 residues. The V end lost 6 bases, the J end lost 6 bases, and 21 bases lay between the germline ends. CDR1 and CDR2 from the germline V gene are MNHNY and SVGAGI (reference sequence). CDR3 loop: CASRDLGALFSEQYF. CDR3 DNA: TGTGCCAGCAGGGACCTCGGGGCGCTTTTTAGCGAGCAGTACTTC.

This clonotype was counted between two and nine times. V gene TRBV15 combines with J gene TRBJ1-5; perhaps TRBD1 as D (5 bases). Per the germline V gene, CDR1 is LNHNV and CDR2 is YYDKDF (reference sequence). Between the trimmed V and J ends, which lost 1 base and 4 bases, there was a span of 8 bases. The length of the CDR3 is 14 residues. CDR3 bases: TGTGCCACCAGCAGAGTCGACAGAAATCAGCCCCAGCATTTT. This codes for CATSRVDRNQPQHF. Filled out from reference TRBV15 and TRBJ1-5, the complete variable domain reads DAMVIQNPRYQVTQFGKPVTLSCSQTLNHNVMYWYQQKSSQAPKLLFHYYDKDFNNEADTPDNFQSRRPNTSFCFLDIRSPGLGDTAMYLCATSRVDRNQPQHFGDGTRLSIL.

The chain combines TRBV27 with TRBJ1-1; 7 bases map to TRBD1. The CDR3 totals 15 residues. The germline gives CDR1 MNHEY, CDR2 SMNVEV (reference sequence). The V and J ends lost 4 bases and 1 base, in that order; junction bases with no gene match: 6. CDR3 region: CASSYNPGGNTEAFF. CDR3 DNA: TGTGCCAGCAGTTACAATCCAGGGGGGAACACTGAAGCTTTCTTT.

The chain employs TRBV29-1 and TRBJ2-2; D assignment may be TRBD1 or TRBD2 (5 bases each). V was cut by 3 bases and J by 3 bases, with 11 bases left in between. In germline, CDR1 is SQVTM, CDR2 ANQGSEA. This CDR3 contains 14 residues. The CDR3 spells CSVDGGSDTGELFF. The CDR3 DNA sequence: TGCAGCGTTGATGGGGGATCGGACACCGGGGAGCTGTTTTTT.

This clonotype occurred a few times. J is TRBJ2-1 and V is TRBV7-8; 8 bases line up with TRBD2. CDR3 length equals 15 residues. Trimming cost V 7 bases and J 5 bases; bases outside gene matches: 10. Germline V gene sequence: CDR1 SGHVS, CDR2 FQNEAQ. The chain's CDR3 is CASTILSGTDNEQFF. CDR3 nucleotide sequence: TGTGCCAGCACCATACTTAGCGGGACCGACAATGAGCAGTTCTTC.